A selection of T cell receptor beta chains follows, all from one sample in a study of blood T cells in healthy people across ages. TCRdb used MiXCR to reprocess the 5' RACE reads, holding one entry per CDR3 protein. Found here are 780,000 or so distinct CDR3 sequences, approximately 60% of them singletons; the top ten hold roughly 26%. Sequenced material: blood. The receptors stem from a man aged 35 to 55 in good health. Each CDR3 is given with its conserved first and last residue. The order of the fields is clone size, CDR3 length, D gene, J gene, V gene, CDR3 DNA, CDR3 protein. D genes are given only for firm matches. Clone size is not always given. Where it is, it says once, few, many or a class for expanded clones.

clone size: .; CDR3 length: 15; D gene: TRBD1; J gene: TRBJ2-4; V gene: TRBV4-1; CDR3 DNA: TGCGCCAGCAGCCAGGACAGGGGGTCTGCCTACGAGAAGTACTTC; CDR3 protein: CASSQDRGSAYEKYF
clone size: few; CDR3 length: 16; D gene: TRBD1; J gene: TRBJ1-6; V gene: TRBV28; CDR3 DNA: TGTGCCAGCAAGACCTTGGGACAGTCATATAATTCACCCCTCCACTTT; CDR3 protein: CASKTLGQSYNSPLHF
clone size: .; CDR3 length: 15; D gene: .; J gene: TRBJ1-5; V gene: TRBV10-3; CDR3 DNA: TGTGCCATCAGTGCCGAGGGGTTGAAGAATCAGCCCCAGCATTTT; CDR3 protein: CAISAEGLKNQPQHF
clone size: .; CDR3 length: 15; D gene: TRBD2; J gene: TRBJ2-3; V gene: TRBV10-3; CDR3 DNA: TGTGCCATCAGCCCCGGACTAGCACAGTCAGATACGCAGTATTTT; CDR3 protein: CAISPGLAQSDTQYF
clone size: .; CDR3 length: 14; D gene: TRBD1; J gene: TRBJ1-2; V gene: TRBV11-1; CDR3 DNA: TGTGCCAGCAGCTTCGACAGGGACAACTATGGCTACACCTTC; CDR3 protein: CASSFDRDNYGYTF
clone size: once; CDR3 length: 15; D gene: .; J gene: TRBJ1-6; V gene: TRBV5-1; CDR3 DNA: TGCGCCAGCAGCTTGGGGAGGCAGGACAATTCACCCCTCCACTTT; CDR3 protein: CASSLGRQDNSPLHF
clone size: once; CDR3 length: 15; D gene: .; J gene: TRBJ2-1; V gene: TRBV5-1; CDR3 DNA: TGCGCCAGCAGCTCCGATAGGGAATTGGGCAATGAGCAGTTCTTC; CDR3 protein: CASSSDRELGNEQFF
clone size: .; CDR3 length: 11; D gene: .; J gene: TRBJ2-7; V gene: TRBV29-1; CDR3 DNA: TGCAGCGTACTAAAGCGGGACGAGCAGTACTTC; CDR3 protein: CSVLKRDEQYF
clone size: .; CDR3 length: 14; D gene: TRBD1; J gene: TRBJ2-7; V gene: TRBV28; CDR3 DNA: TGTGCCAGCAGGGGTCCTGGGACAGGGGGCGAGCAGTACTTC; CDR3 protein: CASRGPGTGGEQYF
clone size: few; CDR3 length: 17; D gene: TRBD2; J gene: TRBJ2-3; V gene: TRBV4-1; CDR3 DNA: TGCGCCAGCAGCCAAGCAGGACCAGCGGGGGTGGCAGATACGCAGTATTTT; CDR3 protein: CASSQAGPAGVADTQYF
clone size: .; CDR3 length: 14; D gene: .; J gene: TRBJ2-4; V gene: TRBV28; CDR3 DNA: TGTGCCAGCAGTCCCCGTCTGGGACATAACATTCAGTACTTC; CDR3 protein: CASSPRLGHNIQYF
clone size: .; CDR3 length: 13; D gene: .; J gene: TRBJ2-7; V gene: TRBV7-2; CDR3 DNA: TGTGCCAGCAGCTTAGAAATTCGTGGCGAGCAGTACTTC; CDR3 protein: CASSLEIRGEQYF
clone size: .; CDR3 length: 14; D gene: .; J gene: TRBJ2-5; V gene: TRBV3-1; CDR3 DNA: TGTGCCAGCAGCGCCCAGGGGATCCAAGAGACCCAGTACTTC; CDR3 protein: CASSAQGIQETQYF
clone size: .; CDR3 length: 16; D gene: .; J gene: TRBJ1-2; V gene: TRBV5-1; CDR3 DNA: TGCGTCAGCAGCTTGGATGTTAGTAGTACAAACTATGGCTACACCTTC; CDR3 protein: CVSSLDVSSTNYGYTF
clone size: .; CDR3 length: 15; D gene: TRBD1; J gene: TRBJ2-7; V gene: TRBV7-9; CDR3 DNA: TGTGCCAGCAGCGGAGGACAGGATATCTCCTACGAGCAGTACTTC; CDR3 protein: CASSGGQDISYEQYF
clone size: .; CDR3 length: 11; D gene: .; J gene: TRBJ2-7; V gene: TRBV27; CDR3 DNA: TGTGCCAGCCGCGCCGTACACGAGCAGTACTTC; CDR3 protein: CASRAVHEQYF
clone size: few; CDR3 length: 15; D gene: TRBD2; J gene: TRBJ2-1; V gene: TRBV20-1; CDR3 DNA: TGCAGTGCTAGAGTCATGGCTAGCGGGCGGAATGAGCAGTTCTTC; CDR3 protein: CSARVMASGRNEQFF
clone size: .; CDR3 length: 15; D gene: TRBD2; J gene: TRBJ2-1; V gene: TRBV7-2; CDR3 DNA: TGTGCCAGCAGCTTGGGACTAGCGGCAAACAATGAGCAGTTCTTC; CDR3 protein: CASSLGLAANNEQFF
clone size: .; CDR3 length: 16; D gene: .; J gene: TRBJ2-7; V gene: TRBV11-2; CDR3 DNA: TGTGCCAGCAGCTTAGGGCCCTTCATTCAACCCTACGAGCAGTACTTC; CDR3 protein: CASSLGPFIQPYEQYF
clone size: .; CDR3 length: 17; D gene: TRBD1; J gene: TRBJ2-7; V gene: TRBV28; CDR3 DNA: TGTGCCAGCAGTTTATACCCGGGTCAGGGGGCGCTGGACGAGCAGTACTTC; CDR3 protein: CASSLYPGQGALDEQYF
clone size: .; CDR3 length: 14; D gene: .; J gene: TRBJ2-3; V gene: TRBV6-6; CDR3 DNA: TGTGCCAGCCATGATGGAGCCGGCACAGATACGCAGTATTTT; CDR3 protein: CASHDGAGTDTQYF
clone size: .; CDR3 length: 12; D gene: .; J gene: TRBJ1-4; V gene: TRBV6-6; CDR3 DNA: TGTGCCAGCAGTTACAACATCGAAAAACTGTTTTTT; CDR3 protein: CASSYNIEKLFF
clone size: .; CDR3 length: 14; D gene: TRBD2; J gene: TRBJ2-1; V gene: TRBV7-9; CDR3 DNA: TGTGCCAGCAGCTTGGTACTAGCGGACAATGAGCAGTTCTTC; CDR3 protein: CASSLVLADNEQFF
clone size: .; CDR3 length: 17; D gene: TRBD2; J gene: TRBJ2-5; V gene: TRBV7-8; CDR3 DNA: TGTGCCAGCAGCTTAGGGCTAGCGGGAGGGCCCACGGAGACCCAGTACTTC; CDR3 protein: CASSLGLAGGPTETQYF
clone size: .; CDR3 length: 15; D gene: .; J gene: TRBJ1-5; V gene: TRBV7-9; CDR3 DNA: TGTGCCAGCAGCTTAAGTACGGCGACCAGCACAGCCCAGCATTTT; CDR3 protein: CASSLSTATSTAQHF
clone size: .; CDR3 length: 16; D gene: TRBD2; J gene: TRBJ2-7; V gene: TRBV3-1; CDR3 DNA: TGTGCCAGCAGCCAAGTAGTAGCGGGGGGCTCCTACGAGCAGTACTTC; CDR3 protein: CASSQVVAGGSYEQYF
clone size: .; CDR3 length: 15; D gene: .; J gene: TRBJ2-7; V gene: TRBV4-1; CDR3 DNA: TGCGCCAGCAGCCAAGATAGGTCGCAGACCTACGAGCAGTACTTC; CDR3 protein: CASSQDRSQTYEQYF
clone size: .; CDR3 length: 12; D gene: .; J gene: TRBJ1-6; V gene: TRBV12-3/TRBV12-4; CDR3 DNA: TGTGCCAGCAGGGTAGGGGAATCACCCCTCCACTTT; CDR3 protein: CASRVGESPLHF
clone size: once; CDR3 length: 16; D gene: .; J gene: TRBJ1-4; V gene: TRBV7-2; CDR3 DNA: TGTGCCAGCAGCTTAATGGGCGTGGGGGGCACCGAAAAACTGTTTTTT; CDR3 protein: CASSLMGVGGTEKLFF
clone size: .; CDR3 length: 15; D gene: .; J gene: TRBJ2-5; V gene: TRBV30; CDR3 DNA: TGTGCCTGGAGCAACGGACAGACTCTCCAAGAGACCCAGTACTTC; CDR3 protein: CAWSNGQTLQETQYF
clone size: .; CDR3 length: 12; D gene: .; J gene: TRBJ1-6; V gene: TRBV5-6; CDR3 DNA: TGTGCCAGCAGCCTCAAAGGCGCACCCCTCCACTTT; CDR3 protein: CASSLKGAPLHF
clone size: .; CDR3 length: 17; D gene: .; J gene: TRBJ2-4; V gene: TRBV28; CDR3 DNA: TGTGCCAGCAGTCTTAATCAGGGTTCTCTAGCCAAAAACATTCAGTACTTC; CDR3 protein: CASSLNQGSLAKNIQYF
clone size: .; CDR3 length: 21; D gene: TRBD2; J gene: TRBJ2-1; V gene: TRBV11-1; CDR3 DNA: TGTGCCAGCAGCCGCCCCCCGCCGGGACTAGCGGGAGGGTTCCCGTACAATGAGCAGTTCTTC; CDR3 protein: CASSRPPPGLAGGFPYNEQFF
clone size: .; CDR3 length: 13; D gene: .; J gene: TRBJ1-1; V gene: TRBV7-9; CDR3 DNA: TGTGCCAGCAGGGTAGAGGGGAGCACTGAAGCTTTCTTT; CDR3 protein: CASRVEGSTEAFF
clone size: .; CDR3 length: 15; D gene: .; J gene: TRBJ2-1; V gene: TRBV6-6; CDR3 DNA: TGTGCCAGCAGTTATGGGCAGGGGTTATACAATGAGCAGTTCTTC; CDR3 protein: CASSYGQGLYNEQFF
clone size: many; CDR3 length: 17; D gene: .; J gene: TRBJ2-6; V gene: TRBV6-1; CDR3 DNA: TGTGCCAGCAGTCAACGATTTGGGTTCTCTGGGGCCAACGTCCTGACTTTC; CDR3 protein: CASSQRFGFSGANVLTF
clone size: .; CDR3 length: 15; D gene: TRBD2; J gene: TRBJ2-2; V gene: TRBV6-4; CDR3 DNA: TGTGCCAGCAGTGCACTAGCGGGAGCTGGCGGGGAGCTGTTTTTT; CDR3 protein: CASSALAGAGGELFF
clone size: .; CDR3 length: 15; D gene: TRBD1; J gene: TRBJ2-7; V gene: TRBV28; CDR3 DNA: TGTGCCAGCAGACTTCCGGGACAGGTTGACTACGAGCAGTACTTC; CDR3 protein: CASRLPGQVDYEQYF
clone size: few; CDR3 length: 17; D gene: .; J gene: TRBJ2-7; V gene: TRBV27; CDR3 DNA: TGTGCCAGCAGTCCAACCTCTATGGACACCCAGGGTTACGAGCAGTACTTC; CDR3 protein: CASSPTSMDTQGYEQYF
clone size: few; CDR3 length: 13; D gene: .; J gene: TRBJ2-3; V gene: TRBV7-6; CDR3 DNA: TGTGCCAGCAGCCCGACGGACACGGATACGCAGTATTTT; CDR3 protein: CASSPTDTDTQYF
clone size: .; CDR3 length: 15; D gene: TRBD2; J gene: TRBJ2-1; V gene: TRBV28; CDR3 DNA: TGTGCCAGCAAACTAGCGGGGGGGCAGGGGAATGAGCAGTTCTTC; CDR3 protein: CASKLAGGQGNEQFF
clone size: once; CDR3 length: 14; D gene: TRBD2; J gene: TRBJ2-1; V gene: TRBV2; CDR3 DNA: TGTGCCAGCAGTGAACTAGCGGTCAACAATGAGCAGTTCTTC; CDR3 protein: CASSELAVNNEQFF
clone size: .; CDR3 length: 15; D gene: .; J gene: TRBJ2-7; V gene: TRBV6-5; CDR3 DNA: TGTGCCAGCAGTTTATCAGGGGCAGCCTCCTACGAGCAGTACTTC; CDR3 protein: CASSLSGAASYEQYF
clone size: few; CDR3 length: 14; D gene: .; J gene: TRBJ2-7; V gene: TRBV7-2; CDR3 DNA: TGTGCCAGCAGCGCTAACAGGGCCGCCTACGAGCAGTACTTC; CDR3 protein: CASSANRAAYEQYF
clone size: few; CDR3 length: 10; D gene: .; J gene: TRBJ2-5; V gene: TRBV6-2/TRBV6-3; CDR3 DNA: TGTGCCAGCAGGGCAGAGACCCAGTACTTC; CDR3 protein: CASRAETQYF
clone size: .; CDR3 length: 17; D gene: TRBD2; J gene: TRBJ2-2; V gene: TRBV7-2; CDR3 DNA: TGTGCCAGCAGCCCACTAGCGGGGGGGTCGGGCACCGGGGAGCTGTTTTTT; CDR3 protein: CASSPLAGGSGTGELFF
clone size: .; CDR3 length: 14; D gene: .; J gene: TRBJ2-1; V gene: TRBV24-1; CDR3 DNA: TGTGCCACCAGTGATGGCCCCTCCTACAATGAGCAGTTCTTC; CDR3 protein: CATSDGPSYNEQFF
clone size: .; CDR3 length: 14; D gene: TRBD1; J gene: TRBJ1-2; V gene: TRBV2; CDR3 DNA: TGTGCCAGCAGATTGGACGGGACAGTCTATGGCTACACCTTC; CDR3 protein: CASRLDGTVYGYTF
clone size: .; CDR3 length: 15; D gene: .; J gene: TRBJ2-5; V gene: TRBV20-1; CDR3 DNA: TGCAGTGCTTCCTCCAACCGGGGGCTAGAGGAGACCCAGTACTTC; CDR3 protein: CSASSNRGLEETQYF